This record concerns one T cell receptor (beta chain) sequence. The antigen is undetermined. To make CD8 memory, CD45RO+ cells were put together with CCR7-negative CD45RA+ TemRA cells. Generated by immunoSEQ multiplex PCR, the TCRdb table keeps only in-frame clones and is missing some. The repertoire holds 95,000 to 120,000 clones, about 70% seen once, with under 30% in the top ten. This sample was taken from a study of shared clonotypes between healthy human individuals. Study-wide points: Measured sharing among donors was expected to vary with sequencing depth.

CDR1 and CDR2 (germline): MRHNA, SNTAGT. The CDR3 runs to 11 residues. V is TRBV6-4 and J is TRBJ2-5; 8 bases are a match to TRBD1. The assigned J gene may be wrong: the sequence end matches TRBJ2-7 better. Sequencing input: memory CD8+ T cells sorted from blood. Subset defined: CD45RO+ cells pooled with CCR7-negative TemRA cells. The source of this sequence is a woman aged 25 to 39 in good health. The CDR3 sequence is CARGQEYEQYF. The CDR3 bases are TGTGCCAGGGGACAGGAGTACGAGCAGTACTTC.